This T cell receptor (beta chain) is from a study of blood T cell repertoires in COVID-19. Turning to the study itself: Samples came from the United States, Italy and Spain, spanning acute and convalescent COVID-19. T cells, B-cell-depleted T cells, or PBMCs provided the cDNA or gDNA that served as material.

V trimming: 5 bases; J trimming: 2 bases; junction bases outside the gene matches: 8. The CDR3 contains 16 residues. Germline CDR1 SGHRS, CDR2 YFSETQ. In the original workflow: Reference gene primer amplification gave estimated nucleated cell counts. TCRdb's copy holds only in-frame clones and misses some; the assay was immunoSEQ multiplex PCR. That table is the source of V, J and clone size, and D and trimming were worked out from the DNA. Counted here are 270,000 or so clones, about four fifths occurring once; the ten biggest clones make up 2.5% to 3.5%. The sequence was obtained from a woman aged 55-69 years with active or convalescent COVID-19. The V call is TRBV5-1, the J call TRBJ1-3; 9 bases are a match to TRBD1. The source material was peripheral blood. The CDR3, as DNA: TGCGCCAGCAGTTCTTGGACAGGGGTTGCTGGAAACACCATATATTTT. Its protein is CASSSWTGVAGNTIYF.